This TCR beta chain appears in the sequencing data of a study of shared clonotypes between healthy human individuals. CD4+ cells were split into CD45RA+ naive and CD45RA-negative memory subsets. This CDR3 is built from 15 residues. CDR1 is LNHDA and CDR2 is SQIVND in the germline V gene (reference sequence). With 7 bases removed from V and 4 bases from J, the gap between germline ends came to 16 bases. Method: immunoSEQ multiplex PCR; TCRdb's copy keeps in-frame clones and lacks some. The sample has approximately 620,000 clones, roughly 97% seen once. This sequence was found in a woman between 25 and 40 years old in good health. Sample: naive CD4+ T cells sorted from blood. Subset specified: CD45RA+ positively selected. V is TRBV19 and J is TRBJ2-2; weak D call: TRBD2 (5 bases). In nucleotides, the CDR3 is TGTGCCAGTACCAAATCCCCCGGGGTCACCGGGGAGCTGTTTTTT. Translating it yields CASTKSPGVTGELFF.